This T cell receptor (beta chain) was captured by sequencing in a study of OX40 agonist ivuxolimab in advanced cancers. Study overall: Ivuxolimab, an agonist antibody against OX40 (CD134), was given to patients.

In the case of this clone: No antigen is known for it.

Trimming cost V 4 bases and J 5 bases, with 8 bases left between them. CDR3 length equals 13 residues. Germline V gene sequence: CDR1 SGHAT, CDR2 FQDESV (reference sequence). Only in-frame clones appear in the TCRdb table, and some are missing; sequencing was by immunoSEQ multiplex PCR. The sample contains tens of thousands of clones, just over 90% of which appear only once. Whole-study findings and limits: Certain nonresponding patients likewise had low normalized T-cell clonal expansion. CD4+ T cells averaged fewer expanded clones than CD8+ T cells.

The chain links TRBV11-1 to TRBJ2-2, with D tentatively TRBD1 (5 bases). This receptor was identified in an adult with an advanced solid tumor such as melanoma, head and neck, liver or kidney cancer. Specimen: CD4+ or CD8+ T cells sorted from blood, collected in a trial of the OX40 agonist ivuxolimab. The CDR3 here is CASSSRQTGELFF. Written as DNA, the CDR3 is TGTGCCAGCAGCTCTCGACAGACCGGGGAGCTGTTTTTT.